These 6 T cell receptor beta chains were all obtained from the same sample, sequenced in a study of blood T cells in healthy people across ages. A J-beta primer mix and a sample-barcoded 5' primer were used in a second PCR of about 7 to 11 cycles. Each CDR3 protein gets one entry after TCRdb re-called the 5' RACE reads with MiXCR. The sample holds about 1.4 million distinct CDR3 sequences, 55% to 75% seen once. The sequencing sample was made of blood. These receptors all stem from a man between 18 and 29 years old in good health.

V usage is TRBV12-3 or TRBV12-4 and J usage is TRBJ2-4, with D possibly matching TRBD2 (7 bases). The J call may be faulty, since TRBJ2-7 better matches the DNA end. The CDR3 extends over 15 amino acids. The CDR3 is CASSLRGALTYEQYF. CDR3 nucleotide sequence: TGTGCCAGCAGTTTACGGGGGGCCTTAACCTACGAGCAGTACTTC.

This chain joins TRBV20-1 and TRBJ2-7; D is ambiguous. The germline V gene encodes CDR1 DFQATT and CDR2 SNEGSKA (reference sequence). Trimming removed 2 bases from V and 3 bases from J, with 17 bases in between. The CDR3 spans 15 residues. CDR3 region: CSARSPEDGRYEQYF. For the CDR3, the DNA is TGCAGTGCTAGATCTCCAGAGGACGGACGCTACGAGCAGTACTTC.

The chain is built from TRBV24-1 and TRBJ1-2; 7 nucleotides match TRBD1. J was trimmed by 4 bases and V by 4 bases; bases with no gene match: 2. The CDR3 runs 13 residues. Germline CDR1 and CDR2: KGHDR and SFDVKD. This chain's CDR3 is CATSERDSYGYTF. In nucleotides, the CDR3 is TGTGCCACCAGTGAAAGGGACAGCTATGGCTACACCTTC.

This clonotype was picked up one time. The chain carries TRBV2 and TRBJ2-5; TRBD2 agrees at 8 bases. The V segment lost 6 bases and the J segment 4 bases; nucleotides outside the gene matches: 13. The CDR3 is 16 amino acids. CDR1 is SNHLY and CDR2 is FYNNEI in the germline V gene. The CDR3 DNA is TGTGCCAGCAGCCCCCGGGAGGGCTTTTCGGGAGAGACCCAGTACTTC. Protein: CASSPREGFSGETQYF.

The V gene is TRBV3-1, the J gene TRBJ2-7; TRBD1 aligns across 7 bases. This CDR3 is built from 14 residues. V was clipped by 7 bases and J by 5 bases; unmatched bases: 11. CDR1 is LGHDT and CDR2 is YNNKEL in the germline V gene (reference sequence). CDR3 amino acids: CASTPWDSLDEQYF. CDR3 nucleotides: TGTGCCAGCACCCCTTGGGACAGTCTCGACGAGCAGTACTTC.

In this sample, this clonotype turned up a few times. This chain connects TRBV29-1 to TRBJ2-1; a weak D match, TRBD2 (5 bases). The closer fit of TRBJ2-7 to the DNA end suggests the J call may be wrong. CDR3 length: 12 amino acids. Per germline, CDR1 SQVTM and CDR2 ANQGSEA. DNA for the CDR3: TGCAGCGTTTCCGGGATAACCTACGAGCAGTACTTC. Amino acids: CSVSGITYEQYF.